This T cell receptor (beta chain) was recorded in a study of OX40 agonist ivuxolimab in advanced cancers. This clone was detected only a few times. Sequenced by immunoSEQ multiplex PCR; TCRdb stores in-frame clones only, minus some. The sample carries 30,000 to 45,000 clones, around 90% recorded once. The CDR3 covers 13 residues. Germline V lookup: CDR1 MDHEN, CDR2 SYDVKM. V was shortened by 5 bases and J by 3 bases, with 11 bases between the two germline ends. This receptor was taken from an adult with an advanced solid tumor such as melanoma, head and neck, liver or kidney cancer. This chain connects TRBV28 to TRBJ2-7, with a possible D match to TRBD1 (5 bases). Material: CD4+ or CD8+ T cells sorted from blood, obtained in a trial of the OX40 agonist ivuxolimab. CDR3 protein: CASSPLDSYEQYF. DNA for the CDR3: TGTGCCAGCAGTCCCCTCGACAGCTACGAGCAGTACTTC.